This TCR beta chain was sequenced for a study of high-grade serous ovarian cancer treatment subgroups (dated by TCRdb to the early 2020s). Concerning the study at large: On average, each sample produced about 14,000 sequencing reads and under 9,000 unique TCR beta rearrangements. Each patient contributed one primary tumor and two metastatic tumor samples, giving 90 samples in total. A cohort of roughly 30 patients was included: some ten with no residual disease after primary surgery (R0), some ten who were excellent NACT responders, and some ten who were poor NACT responders. The study profiled TCR beta repertoires in high-grade serous ovarian cancer patients grouped by complete gross resection or neoadjuvant chemotherapy response under a laparoscopic triage algorithm. Broad study findings and their caveats: Neoantigen level correlated positively with TCR clonal relatedness, and copy number variation and mutation load from whole-genome sequencing showed a positive trend with TCR clonal relatedness. The TCR repertoire analyses centered on CDR3, leaving CDR1 and CDR2 unanalyzed. Repertoire similarity between tumors from the same patient ranged from roughly 0.11 to 0.8, while tumors from different patients showed almost no similarity. Bulk tumor TCR sequencing lacked spatial information, limiting insight into HGSC tumor complexity and diversity.

The CDR3 measures 14 amino acids from cysteine to phenylalanine. The kept DNA is CDR3 alone, 42 bases in frame from the first base. Clipping removes 5 bases from V and 8 bases from J, with 7 as the unmatched junction base count. CDR1 is given as PRHDT and CDR2 as FYEKMQ, both from the germline V gene (reference sequence). Tumor samples were obtained before definitive surgery or chemotherapy. Genomic DNA extraction was performed by the MD Anderson Biospecimen Extraction Resource, and TCR sequencing was carried out by the MD Anderson Cancer Genomics Laboratory. The approximately 100 tumor samples underwent high-throughput TCR profiling using ImmunoSEQ. The authors' analysis ran thus. To measure repertoire diversity, the metrics used were richness (unique productive sequences), clonality, evenness and relatedness, and the Bhattacharyya coefficient was used to assess similarity between samples. A sensitivity analysis that removed TCRs with fewer than two reads produced consistent conclusions. TCRdb stores this immuneACCESS table with in-frame sequences only. Part of the clones is absent; in the studies checked, under half of the shortfall reflects unresolved V genes, and no reason is known for the rest. V, J and clone size derive from that table, while D and trimming were established from the DNA sequence. For this sample there are more than 7,500 clones; 80% to 90% appear just once. 1.7% of the sample rests with the top ten.

Points on this clone: Its binding antigen is unknown. No base quality information exists; no much larger clone differs at one position.

The sequence links TRBV13 to TRBJ2-1; 9 bases in the middle match TRBD2. The TCR was taken from a human donor with high-grade serous ovarian cancer. The sequenced material came from tumor tissue. The DNA sequence reads TGTGCCAGCAGCCGCGGGGGGGCCAACTATGAGCAGTTCTTC. Its translation reads: CASSRGGANYEQFF.